This is a list of T cell receptor beta chains from one sample in a study of T cell responses to AZD1222 COVID-19 vaccine. Repertoires were generated with immunoSEQ multiplex PCR, while TCRdb's copy carries only in-frame clones and drops some. This table has fewer than 150,000 clones, roughly 93% appearing once. Sample: peripheral blood, taken on day 0 of AZD1222 vaccination. Receptors were obtained from an adult in good health. CDR3s include the opening cysteine and the closing phenylalanine or tryptophan. A D gene is named only where the DNA matches it firmly. A row's size may be missing; if present it is once, few, many or a size class.

v_gene	j_gene	len	abundance	d_gene	CDR3aa	CDR3nt
TRBV2	TRBJ2-7	15	.	.	CASRGPTGQGNEQYF	TGTGCCAGCAGAGGTCCTACAGGGCAGGGAAACGAGCAGTACTTC
TRBV5-4	TRBJ1-1	13	.	.	CASSPWNSTEAFF	TGTGCCAGCAGCCCCTGGAATAGCACTGAAGCTTTCTTT
TRBV18	TRBJ2-7	13	.	.	CASSPPSSYEQYF	TGTGCCAGCTCACCTCCCAGCTCCTACGAGCAGTACTTC
TRBV9	TRBJ1-4	18	.	TRBD1	CASSGRDRGPATNEKLFF	TGTGCCAGCAGCGGCCGGGACAGGGGACCCGCAACTAATGAAAAACTGTTTTTT
TRBV5-1	TRBJ2-1	13	few	.	CASSLDWDNEQFF	TGCGCCAGCAGCTTAGACTGGGACAATGAGCAGTTCTTC
TRBV29-1	TRBJ2-5	11	.	.	CSVDQGRTQYF	TGCAGCGTTGATCAGGGGCGGACCCAGTACTTC
TRBV9	TRBJ2-1	18	.	TRBD2	CASSVVGSGGAEKNEQFF	TGTGCCAGCAGCGTAGTCGGTAGCGGGGGGGCTGAGAAAAATGAGCAGTTCTTC
TRBV7-9	TRBJ1-6	14	once	.	CASSPGTSNSPLHF	TGTGCCAGCAGCCCCGGGACGTCTAATTCACCCCTCCACTTT
TRBV6-2/TRBV6-3	TRBJ1-1	12	.	.	CASSYGGAVYHF	TGTGCCAGCAGTTATGGGGGGGCTGTTTACCATTTT
TRBV27	TRBJ2-7	13	.	.	CASSISKGYEQYF	TGTGCCAGCTCCATCTCGAAGGGCTACGAGCAGTACTTC
TRBV29-1	TRBJ2-1	14	.	TRBD1	CSVQRQGGYNEQFF	TGCAGCGTTCAAAGACAGGGTGGGTACAATGAGCAGTTCTTC
TRBV7-9	TRBJ2-2	17	.	TRBD2	CASSLAPGLGPAGELFF	TGTGCCAGCAGCTTAGCCCCGGGACTAGGGCCTGCCGGGGAGCTGTTTTTT
TRBV6-5	TRBJ1-1	11	once	.	CASSQGTEAFF	TGTGCCAGCAGTCAGGGAACCGAAGCTTTCTTT
TRBV10-3	TRBJ1-2	12	.	.	CAISGQREGYTF	TGTGCCATCAGTGGACAGAGAGAGGGCTACACCTTC
TRBV18	TRBJ1-2	13	few	.	CASSSTENYGYTF	TGTGCCAGCTCATCAACAGAAAACTATGGCTACACCTTC
TRBV19	TRBJ1-3	14	.	.	CASKLQGSGNTIYF	TGTGCCAGTAAACTCCAAGGTTCTGGAAACACCATATATTTT
TRBV20-1	TRBJ2-2	14	.	TRBD2	CSASKRGITGELFF	TGCAGTGCTAGTAAGCGGGGGATCACCGGGGAGCTGTTTTTT
TRBV9	TRBJ2-3	16	.	TRBD2	CASSVAGLAGPDTQYF	TGTGCCAGCAGCGTAGCTGGGCTAGCGGGGCCAGATACGCAGTATTTT